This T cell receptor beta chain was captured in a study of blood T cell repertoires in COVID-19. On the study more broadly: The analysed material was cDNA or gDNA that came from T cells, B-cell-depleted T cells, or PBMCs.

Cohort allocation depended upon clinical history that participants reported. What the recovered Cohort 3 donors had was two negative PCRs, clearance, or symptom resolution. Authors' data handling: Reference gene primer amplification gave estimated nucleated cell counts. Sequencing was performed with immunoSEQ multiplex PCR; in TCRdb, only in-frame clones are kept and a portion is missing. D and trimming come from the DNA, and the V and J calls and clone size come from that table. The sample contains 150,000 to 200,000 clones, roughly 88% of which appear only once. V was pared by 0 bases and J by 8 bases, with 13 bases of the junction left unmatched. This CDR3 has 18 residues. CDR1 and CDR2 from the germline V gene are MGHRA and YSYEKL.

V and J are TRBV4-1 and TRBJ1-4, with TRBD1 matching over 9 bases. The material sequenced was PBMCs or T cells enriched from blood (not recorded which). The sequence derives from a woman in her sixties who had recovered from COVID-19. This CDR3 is CASSQDWGQGLVGEKLFF. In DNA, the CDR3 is TGCGCCAGCAGCCAAGATTGGGGACAGGGCCTTGTTGGCGAAAAACTGTTTTTT.